This T cell receptor beta chain was identified during a study of T cell changes during pregnancy in multiple sclerosis. TCRdb's copy holds only in-frame clones and misses some; the assay was immunoSEQ multiplex PCR. The sample has roughly 25,000 clones, around nine tenths seen once. Sequences were derived from CD4+ T cells from peripheral blood mononuclear cells, sampled in the first trimester of pregnancy. The sequence was obtained from a female donor in good health, enrolled as a control in a pregnancy study.

The CDR3 here is CASRPQGYNEQFF. CDR3 sequence (DNA): TGTGCCAGCAGGCCACAGGGGTACAATGAGCAGTTCTTC. The chain is built from TRBV6-1 and TRBJ2-1; 7 bases match TRBD1. V gave up 6 bases and J gave up 4 bases; unmatched junction bases: 3. Germline-derived CDR1 and CDR2 are MNHNS and SASEGT. The CDR3 spans 13 residues.